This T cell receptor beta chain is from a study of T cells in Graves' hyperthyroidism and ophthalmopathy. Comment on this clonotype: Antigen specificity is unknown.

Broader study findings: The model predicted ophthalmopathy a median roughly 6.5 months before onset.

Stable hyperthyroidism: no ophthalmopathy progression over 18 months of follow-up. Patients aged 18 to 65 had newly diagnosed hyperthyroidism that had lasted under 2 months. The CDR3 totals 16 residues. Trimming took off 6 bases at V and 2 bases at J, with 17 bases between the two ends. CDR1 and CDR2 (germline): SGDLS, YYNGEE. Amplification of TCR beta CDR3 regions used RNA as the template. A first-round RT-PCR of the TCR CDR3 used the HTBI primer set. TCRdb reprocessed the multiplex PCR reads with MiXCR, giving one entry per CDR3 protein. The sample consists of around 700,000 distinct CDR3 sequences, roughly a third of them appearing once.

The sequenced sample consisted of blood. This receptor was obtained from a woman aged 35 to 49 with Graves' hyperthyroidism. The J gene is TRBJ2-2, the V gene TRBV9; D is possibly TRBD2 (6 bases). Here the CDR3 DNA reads TGTGCCAGCACCCGCGGAGGAGGACTAAACACCGGGGAGCTGTTTTTT. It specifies CASTRGGGLNTGELFF.